This T cell receptor beta chain was profiled in a study of blood T cell repertoires in COVID-19. Study background: PBMCs, B-cell-depleted T cells, or T cells were the source of the cDNA or gDNA that made up the material.

The germline V gene has CDR1 SGHVS and CDR2 FNYEAQ. The V end lost 3 bases, the J end lost 2 bases, and 13 bases lay between the germline ends. The CDR3 is made up of 15 amino acids. Adults between roughly 18 and 100 years of age took part from some 25 US areas. Donors in Cohort 3 who had recovered were those with two negative PCRs, healthcare professional clearance, or resolution of their symptoms. Original handling: How many nucleated cells were present was estimated from reference gene primer amplification. The table came from immunoSEQ multiplex PCR; TCRdb's copy has only in-frame clones and leaves some out. That table gives V, J and clone size, and the DNA gave D and trimming. The table lists some 330,000 clones, over 75% of them singletons.

The chain couples TRBV7-6 to TRBJ2-5; possible D gene TRBD2, 6 bases. This receptor was taken from a man aged 25 to 40 who had recovered from COVID-19. Sequenced input: PBMCs or T cells enriched from blood (not recorded which). CDR3 nucleotides: TGTGCCAGCAGCTTTAGCGGATCAATTCAAGAGACCCAGTACTTC. Amino acids: CASSFSGSIQETQYF.